This T cell receptor (beta chain) was sequenced during a study of blood T cells in healthy people across ages. Trimming shortened V by 4 bases and J by 1 base, and 13 bases separated the two germline ends. The CDR3 consists of 15 residues. Germline V lookup: CDR1 PRHDT, CDR2 FYEKMQ (reference sequence). Study-wide findings and caveats: It was held that the diversity estimates obtained from one million T cells were underestimates. With naive T cell percentage, TCR beta diversity showed a strong correlation.

Then a second PCR, running roughly 7 to 11 cycles, was carried out with a sample-barcoded 5' primer and a J-beta primer mix. TCRdb fed the 5' RACE reads into MiXCR, producing one record per CDR3 protein. In the table there are 1.5 million to 2 million distinct CDR3 sequences, around 48% of which are singletons. In the case of this clonotype: Antigen specificity is unknown.

The study recruited healthy Caucasian donors from Russia who were aged about 6 to 95. Every donor provided roughly 9.1 milliliters of peripheral blood. The chain combines TRBV13 with TRBJ2-5; a possible D gene is TRBD2 (5 bases). Sequenced sample: blood. The TCR was taken from a woman aged 40 to 50 in good health. The CDR3 DNA sequence: TGTGCCAGCAGCTCCAGGAGGAGTAGCCAAGAGACCCAGTACTTC. It is translated as CASSSRRSSQETQYF.